This TCR beta chain was obtained from a study of cytomegalovirus exposure and HLA in healthy donors. The V gene's germline CDR1 is SQVTM and CDR2 ANQGSEA. This CDR3 has 14 amino acids. Unmatched junction bases numbered 9, after V lost 5 bases and J lost 6 bases. Both 60 Vbeta primers and 13 Jbeta primers went into the PCR. Clones were sequenced by immunoSEQ multiplex PCR, and TCRdb holds only the in-frame ones, with some missing. The sample holds about 150,000 clones, 82% seen once. Comments on this clone: The antigen remains unidentified.

Whole-study findings and limits: Researchers reported in a later analysis that a missense DCLRE1C variant was tied to TCR beta V- and J-gene trimming.

This TCR derives from a woman aged 45-59 years in good health and CMV-seropositive. The specimen sequenced was PBMCs. The chain recombines TRBV29-1 with TRBJ2-1; 8 bases are shared with TRBD2. CDR3 residues: CSVFGGAEFNEQFF. The CDR3 coding sequence is TGCAGCGTTTTCGGGGGGGCAGAGTTCAATGAGCAGTTCTTC.